Following are 21 T cell receptor beta chains from one sample sequenced in a study of cytomegalovirus exposure and HLA in healthy donors. Primers included in the PCR were 60 Vbeta and 13 Jbeta primers. Repertoires were generated with immunoSEQ multiplex PCR, while TCRdb's copy carries only in-frame clones and drops some. The table lists about 160,000 clones, 65% to 85% of them singletons. The sequenced sample was PBMCs. These receptors were taken from a woman aged 25 to 39 in good health and CMV-seropositive.

The chain links TRBV5-4 to TRBJ1-5; 8 bases match TRBD1. The ends lost 3 bases at V and 3 bases at J; junction bases unmatched: 5. The CDR3 covers 15 residues. Germline CDR1 reads SGHNT; CDR2 reads YYREEE (reference sequence). The CDR3 region has the DNA TGTGCCAGCAGCTCCGGGACAGGAACCAATCAGCCCCAGCATTTT. Its protein is CASSSGTGTNQPQHF.

This rearrangement joins TRBV7-2 to TRBJ1-2, with 8 bases matching TRBD1. Germline V gene lookup returns CDR1 SGHTA and CDR2 FQGNSA. The CDR3 loop spans 15 amino acids. Losses at the gene ends were 1 base for V and 5 bases for J; bases not matched to a gene: 6. As DNA, the CDR3 is TGTGCCAGCAGCTTAGGGCAGGGGGCTTTTTATGGCTACACCTTC. Its protein product is CASSLGQGAFYGYTF.

This chain joins TRBV6-5 and TRBJ1-6; D remains unclear. Germline CDR1 MNHEY, CDR2 SVGAGI. With 2 bases removed from V and 10 bases from J, the gap between germline ends came to 12 bases. This CDR3 is built from 14 residues. CDR3: CASSYGRGGSPLHF. CDR3 nucleotides: TGTGCCAGCAGTTACGGACGGGGAGGCTCACCCCTCCACTTT.

The table lists this clone with a few counts. The rearrangement joins TRBV5-1 to TRBJ1-1; possibly TRBD1 for D (5 bases). This CDR3 has 13 amino acids. In germline, CDR1 is SGHRS, CDR2 YFSETQ. V lost 5 bases and J 2 bases, leaving 10 bases between the germline ends. This CDR3 is CASRGPSNTEAFF. The CDR3 DNA sequence: TGCGCCAGCAGGGGGCCGTCTAACACTGAAGCTTTCTTT.

The J gene is TRBJ1-4, the V gene TRBV4-3; D is uncertain. V was shortened by 0 bases and J by 4 bases, with 12 bases between the two germline ends. Germline V CDR1 and CDR2: LGHNA, YSLEER. This CDR3 has 16 amino acids. CDR3 in DNA: TGCGCCAGCAGCCAAGATGCCAGGACTGGTAATGAAAAACTGTTTTTT. This sequence encodes CASSQDARTGNEKLFF.

V is TRBV6-6 and J is TRBJ2-1; 11 nucleotides align to TRBD1. Germline lookup yields CDR1 MNHNY and CDR2 SVGAGI (reference sequence). CDR3 length: 16 residues. J was trimmed by 6 bases and V by 6 bases; bases with no gene match: 10. The CDR3 region is CASRYTGTGGLNEQFF. As DNA, the CDR3 is TGTGCCAGCAGGTATACCGGGACAGGGGGTCTCAATGAGCAGTTCTTC.

This sequence joins TRBV28 and TRBJ2-3, with 9 bases matching TRBD2. This CDR3 comprises 16 residues. Germline-derived CDR1 and CDR2 are MDHEN and SYDVKM. V dropped 3 bases and J dropped 4; count of bases not matched to a gene: 8. The CDR3 protein is CASSLRGGGAPDTQYF. For the CDR3, the DNA is TGTGCCAGCAGTTTGAGGGGCGGGGGGGCCCCAGATACGCAGTATTTT.

The rearrangement links TRBV10-3 to TRBJ1-2; TRBD1 matches 7 bases. Germline V gene data show CDR1 as ENHRY and CDR2 as SYGVKD. V shed 11 bases and J 0 bases; nucleotides not matched to a gene: 6. The CDR3 sequence is 13 residues long. The DNA for the CDR3 is TGTGCCGCCGCCGGGACAGCTAACTATGGCTACACCTTC. Its protein product is CAAAGTANYGYTF.

This clone has only a few counts. V gene TRBV9 combines with J gene TRBJ2-1; 10 bases are shared with TRBD1. V was pared by 4 bases and J by 8 bases, with 12 bases of the junction left unmatched. Germline CDR1 SGDLS, CDR2 YYNGEE. There are 16 residues in the CDR3. The CDR3 sequence: CASSTDRDRGGHEQFF. The CDR3, as DNA: TGTGCCAGCAGCACTGATAGGGACAGGGGAGGGCATGAGCAGTTCTTC.

The V call is TRBV7-8, the J call TRBJ2-5; TRBD2 aligns across 11 bases. The germline gives CDR1 SGHVS, CDR2 FQNEAQ. The CDR3 runs to 17 residues. J gave up 2 bases and V 4 bases, and 9 bases lay outside the gene matches. In DNA, the CDR3 is TGTGCCAGCAGCTCCCTCCTAGCGGGGGGAGTGCAAGAGACCCAGTACTTC. It encodes CASSSLLAGGVQETQYF. Using reference TRBV7-8 and TRBJ2-5 for the parts outside the CDR3, the full variable domain is GAGVSQSPRYKVAKRGQDVALRCDPISGHVSLFWYQQALGQGPEFLTYFQNEAQLDKSGLPSDRFFAERPEGSVSTLKIQRTQQEDSAVYLCASSSLLAGGVQETQYFGPGTRLLVL.

The rearrangement uses TRBV4-3 and TRBJ1-5; D is uncertain. V lost 1 base, J lost 4 bases, and 14 bases lay in between. The CDR3 consists of 16 residues. CDR1 is LGHNA, CDR2 YSLEER, per germline. As DNA, the CDR3 is TGCGCCAGCAGCCAAGGGGCGGCGGGTCCAAATCAGCCCCAGCATTTT. Encoded protein: CASSQGAAGPNQPQHF.

The rearrangement links TRBV25-1 to TRBJ1-2, with D unresolved. This CDR3 spans 13 amino acids. Trimming shortened V by 2 bases and J by 2 bases, and 6 bases separated the two germline ends. Germline V gives CDR1 MGHDK, CDR2 SYGVNS. The CDR3 loop is CASSEARNYGYTF. In nucleotides, the CDR3 is TGTGCCAGCAGTGAAGCCAGAAACTATGGCTACACCTTC.

The V and J genes are TRBV5-5 and TRBJ2-2; TRBD1 aligns across 10 bases. The V and J ends lost 7 bases and 5 bases, in that order; junction bases with no gene match: 8. The CDR3 length is 15 residues. The germline gives CDR1 SGHKS, CDR2 YYEKEE (reference sequence). CDR3 nucleotides: TGTGCCAGCCTTGGGGGACAGGGGAGGACCGGGGAGCTGTTTTTT. Amino acid sequence: CASLGGQGRTGELFF. The full variable domain, completed using reference TRBV5-5 and TRBJ2-2, is DAGVTQSPTHLIKTRGQQVTLRCSPISGHKSVSWYQQVLGQGPQFIFQYYEKEERGRGNFPDRFSARQFPNYSSELNVNALLLGDSALYLCASLGGQGRTGELFFGEGSRLTVL.

The chain uses TRBV7-8 and TRBJ2-5; a possible D gene is TRBD2 (5 bases). Per germline, CDR1 SGHVS and CDR2 FQNEAQ. The CDR3 is 14 residues long. Trimming stripped 3 bases from V and 1 base from J, with 9 bases between. The CDR3 protein is CASSFLAGQETQYF. As DNA, the CDR3 is TGTGCCAGCAGCTTTTTGGCGGGCCAAGAGACCCAGTACTTC. Full variable domain (outside the CDR3, taken from reference TRBV7-8 and TRBJ2-5): GAGVSQSPRYKVAKRGQDVALRCDPISGHVSLFWYQQALGQGPEFLTYFQNEAQLDKSGLPSDRFFAERPEGSVSTLKIQRTQQEDSAVYLCASSFLAGQETQYFGPGTRLLVL.

The chain couples TRBV7-9 to TRBJ2-5; D is ambiguous. Germline values: CDR1 SEHNR, CDR2 FQNEAQ (reference sequence). This CDR3 has 13 amino acids. Trimming pared 2 bases from V and 2 bases from J, leaving 6 bases between. The CDR3 sequence: CASSLYSQETQYF. The CDR3 coding sequence is TGTGCCAGCAGCTTATACAGTCAAGAGACCCAGTACTTC.

The V gene is TRBV19, the J gene TRBJ1-2, with a weak D call TRBD1 (5 bases). Trimming stripped 2 bases from V and 2 bases from J, with 15 bases between. The V gene's germline CDR1 is LNHDA and CDR2 SQIVND (reference sequence). The CDR3 consists of 16 residues. CDR3 nucleotides: TGTGCCAGTAGTATATCCTTGGGGCGGATCAACTATGGCTACACCTTC. It codes for CASSISLGRINYGYTF.

J is TRBJ2-3 and V is TRBV5-1; tentatively, D is TRBD2 (6 bases). CDR3 length: 15 amino acids. Trimming left V 4 bases short and J 1 base short, with 13 bases between. CDR1 is SGHRS, CDR2 YFSETQ, per germline. The CDR3, as DNA: TGCGCCAGCAGCCGGAGGGGAGTTGGCACAGATACGCAGTATTTT. Its protein is CASSRRGVGTDTQYF. Drawing the rest from reference TRBV5-1 and TRBJ2-3, the complete variable domain is KAGVTQTPRYLIKTRGQQVTLSCSPISGHRSVSWYQQTPGQGLQFLFEYFSETQRNKGNFPGRFSGRQFSNSRSEMNVSTLELGDSALYLCASSRRGVGTDTQYFGPGTRLTVL.

The chain employs TRBV7-9 and TRBJ2-7, with 9 bases aligning to TRBD1. Germline CDR1 and CDR2: SEHNR and FQNEAQ (reference sequence). V lost 4 bases to trimming and J lost 4 bases; unmatched junction nucleotides: 8. The CDR3 is 15 amino acids. Here the CDR3 DNA reads TGTGCCAGCAGCTCCCGGGACAGGGCCGATTACGAGCAGTACTTC. As protein: CASSSRDRADYEQYF. The entire variable domain, with the rest obtained from reference TRBV7-9 and TRBJ2-7, is as follows: DTGVSQNPRHKITKRGQNVTFRCDPISEHNRLYWYRQTLGQGPEFLTYFQNEAQLEKSRLLSDRFSAERPKGSFSTLEIQRTEQGDSAMYLCASSSRDRADYEQYFGPGTRLTVT.

This sequence joins TRBV5-1 and TRBJ1-1; no clear D gene. The V end was cut by 1 base, the J end by 1 base, with 11 bases between. This CDR3 is built from 15 residues. CDR1 SGHRS and CDR2 YFSETQ come from the germline V gene. This chain's CDR3 is CASSLLGGENTEAFF. The CDR3 DNA follows: TGCGCCAGCAGCTTGTTGGGCGGGGAGAACACTGAAGCTTTCTTT.

This clone was recorded only once. The J gene is TRBJ2-3, the V gene TRBV5-4; TRBD1 aligns across 8 bases. Germline V lookup: CDR1 SGHNT, CDR2 YYREEE (reference sequence). V lost 0 bases and J lost 3; bases outside the gene matches: 3. The CDR3 is 15 amino acids. This chain's CDR3 is CASSLGQGKTDTQYF. The CDR3, as DNA: TGTGCCAGCAGCTTGGGACAGGGGAAGACAGATACGCAGTATTTT.

The chain couples TRBV5-8 to TRBJ2-5; 9 positions match TRBD2. Trimming at V came to 0 bases and at J to 5 bases, leaving 8 bases not matched to a gene. From germline, CDR1 is SGHTS and CDR2 YDEGEE. The CDR3 totals 16 residues. As DNA, the CDR3 is TGTGCCAGCAGCTTGGCCGTAGCGGGGGCCCAGGAGACCCAGTACTTC. This encodes CASSLAVAGAQETQYF.